This T cell receptor (beta chain) appears in the sequencing data of a study of prognosis after radiotherapy for stage I lung cancer. The wider study: Tumor type comprised squamous cell carcinoma in more than five patients and adenocarcinoma in under 15. Alongside stereotactic body radiotherapy, concurrent therapy was given to no patient. Metastases at distant sites emerged in several patients after radiotherapy, at a median of 7 months, whereas under 18 showed no significant progression.

Genomic DNA served as the source from which two-round multiplex PCR generated TCR beta CDR3 amplicons. With primers specific to each TRBV and TRBJ gene, the first-round PCR was performed. Each CDR3 protein gets one entry after TCRdb re-called the multiplex PCR reads with MiXCR. The top ten hold approximately 52% of the sample, which has about 22,000 distinct CDR3 sequences, roughly 40% seen once. The CDR3 length is 14 residues. The V end lost 4 bases, the J end lost 2 bases, and 11 bases lay between the germline ends. Germline-derived CDR1 and CDR2 are MNHNS and SASEGT. The rearrangement links TRBV6-1 to TRBJ1-2; D uncertain. The material was PBMCs, obtained before or after stereotactic body radiation therapy (not recorded which). The TCR originated in a donor over 45 with non-small cell lung cancer. The CDR3 loop is CASSAPGWNYGYTF. The CDR3 nucleotides are TGTGCCAGCAGTGCCCCCGGGTGGAACTATGGCTACACCTTC.